These 22 T cell receptor beta chains share one sample of origin, sequenced in a study of T cell responses to AZD1222 COVID-19 vaccine. The data were produced by immunoSEQ multiplex PCR, yet TCRdb's version contains in-frame clones alone and is incomplete. The sample holds about 88,000 clones; just over 90% are singletons and the top ten take less than 6%. Material: peripheral blood, obtained 28 days after the second AZD1222 dose. All receptors derive from an adult who received the AZD1222 COVID-19 vaccine.

The chain recombines TRBV6-5 with TRBJ1-2, with D unclear. Germline assignment: CDR1 MNHEY and CDR2 SVGAGI. V dropped 0 bases and J dropped 2 bases, with 7 bases sitting between them. This CDR3 comprises 14 residues. In DNA, the CDR3 is TGTGCCAGCAGTTACTCGGGCAGGAACTATGGCTACACCTTC. It yields the protein CASSYSGRNYGYTF.

This chain uses TRBV9 with TRBJ1-2; possibly TRBD1 for D (5 bases). This CDR3 contains 14 residues. Trimming stripped 2 bases from V and 4 bases from J, with 12 bases between. CDR1 is SGDLS, CDR2 YYNGEE, per germline. The CDR3 here is CASSVAAGPYGYTF. The CDR3 nucleotides are TGTGCCAGCAGCGTGGCGGCAGGGCCCTATGGCTACACCTTC.

The chain is built from TRBV14 and TRBJ2-7, with 8 bases matching TRBD1. The CDR3 covers 15 residues. Germline loops: CDR1 SGHDN, CDR2 FVKESK. V dropped 6 bases and J dropped 4; count of bases not matched to a gene: 11. In DNA form, the CDR3 reads TGTGCCAGCAGACCCCGGACAGGGACGATGTACGAGCAGTACTTC. This sequence encodes CASRPRTGTMYEQYF. The full variable domain, its missing parts supplied by reference TRBV14 and TRBJ2-7, is EAGVTQFPSHSVIEKGQTVTLRCDPISGHDNLYWYRRVMGKEIKFLLHFVKESKQDESGMPNNRFLAERTGGTYSTLKVQPAELEDSGVYFCASRPRTGTMYEQYFGPGTRLTVT.

The rearrangement links TRBV2 to TRBJ1-2; D ambiguous. CDR1 SNHLY and CDR2 FYNNEI come from the germline V gene. CDR3 length equals 14 residues. V lost 5 bases, J lost 10 bases, and 20 bases lay in between. As DNA, the CDR3 is TGTGCCAGCAGTATAGTGAGCGCCCTCTCTTACTACACCTTC. It translates to CASSIVSALSYYTF.

This rearrangement joins TRBV14 to TRBJ1-1; no clear D. Trimming pared 2 bases from V and 0 bases from J, leaving 10 bases between. The CDR3 is 15 residues long. Germline CDR1 reads SGHDN; CDR2 reads FVKESK. Written as DNA, the CDR3 is TGTGCCAGCAGCCAATGGACGGGGATGAACACTGAAGCTTTCTTT. Its translation is CASSQWTGMNTEAFF.

The chain carries TRBV28 and TRBJ1-4; 8 nucleotides line up with TRBD1. Per germline, CDR1 MDHEN and CDR2 SYDVKM. Trimming cost V 5 bases and J 4 bases; bases outside gene matches: 6. This CDR3 is 15 amino acids long. The CDR3 nucleotides are TGTGCCAGCAGTGCCAGCAGGGGGCTTAATGAAAAACTGTTTTTT. Translation gives CASSASRGLNEKLFF.

The chain recombines TRBV30 with TRBJ1-4; D is ambiguous. Trimming took off 0 bases at V and 4 bases at J, with 9 bases between the two ends. The germline CDR1 and CDR2 sequences are GTSNPN and SVGIG (reference sequence). The CDR3 loop spans 14 amino acids. Written as DNA, the CDR3 is TGTGCCTGGAGTGTCGGGCAGCTTAATGAAAAACTGTTTTTT. Its translation: CAWSVGQLNEKLFF.

The rearrangement uses TRBV7-9 and TRBJ1-2; 11 bases map to TRBD1. V was pared by 5 bases and J by 8 bases, with 10 bases of the junction left unmatched. The CDR3 runs to 15 residues. In germline, CDR1 is SEHNR, CDR2 FQNEAQ (reference sequence). CDR3 region: CASSLKAWTGGGYTF. The CDR3 coding sequence is TGTGCCAGCAGCCTAAAAGCCTGGACAGGGGGCGGCTACACCTTC.

This chain uses TRBV9 with TRBJ2-5; 12 nucleotides agree with TRBD2. With V trimmed by 1 base and J by 5 bases, 6 bases remained unmatched. The CDR3 sequence is 16 residues long. Germline V gene sequence: CDR1 SGDLS, CDR2 YYNGEE. The CDR3, as DNA: TGTGCCAGCAGCGTATTGACTAGCGGGGGCGGGGAGACCCAGTACTTC. Residues: CASSVLTSGGGETQYF.

The CDR3 sequence is CASSLVSRENTEAFF. The DNA of the CDR3 is TGTGCCAGCAGCTTAGTTAGTCGGGAGAACACTGAAGCTTTCTTT. The gene calls are TRBV7-9 and TRBJ1-1; no reliable D call. The germline CDR1 and CDR2 sequences are SEHNR and FQNEAQ (reference sequence). V was cut by 1 base and J by 1 base, with 10 bases left in between. CDR3 size: 15 residues. Complete variable domain (other parts from reference TRBV7-9 and TRBJ1-1): DTGVSQNPRHKITKRGQNVTFRCDPISEHNRLYWYRQTLGQGPEFLTYFQNEAQLEKSRLLSDRFSAERPKGSFSTLEIQRTEQGDSAMYLCASSLVSRENTEAFFGQGTRLTVV.

This chain joins TRBV2 and TRBJ1-5; D call uncertain. The germline V gene encodes CDR1 SNHLY and CDR2 FYNNEI. The CDR3 has 14 residues. V lost 2 bases and J 0 bases, leaving 5 bases between the germline ends. Here the CDR3 DNA reads TGTGCCAGCAGTGAAATCGATAGCAATCAGCCCCAGCATTTT. Amino acids: CASSEIDSNQPQHF.

This clone has only one observation. The gene calls are TRBV5-1 and TRBJ1-4; no clear D gene. Germline CDR1 is SGHRS and CDR2 is YFSETQ. V was clipped by 5 bases and J by 5 bases, with 7 bases between them. This CDR3 spans 12 amino acids. The CDR3 loop reads CASRGGNEKLFF. As DNA, the CDR3 is TGCGCCAGCAGGGGAGGGAATGAAAAACTGTTTTTT.

This clone was detected a few times. The chain employs TRBV5-4 and TRBJ2-3; 10 nucleotides line up with TRBD2. The ends lost 3 bases at V and 4 bases at J; junction bases unmatched: 11. CDR3 length: 17 amino acids. Germline CDR1 is SGHNT and CDR2 is YYREEE (reference sequence). DNA of the CDR3: TGTGCCAGCAGCTGGGGGGTTAGCGGGGGGCCCCCAGATACGCAGTATTTT. This codes for CASSWGVSGGPPDTQYF.

The chain carries TRBV3-1 (or the pseudogene TRBV3-2) and TRBJ2-3; D is unresolved. Trimming removed 0 bases at V and 4 bases at J, with 14 bases between. CDR1 is LGHDT and CDR2 is YNNKEL in the germline V gene (reference sequence). This CDR3 spans 16 amino acids. CDR3 loop: CASSQERQYGADTQYF. The CDR3 nucleotides are TGTGCCAGCAGCCAAGAGAGGCAGTATGGCGCAGATACGCAGTATTTT.

The rearrangement uses TRBV1 and TRBJ2-3. TRBV1 is noted as a pseudogene. The CDR3 totals 13 residues. Here the CDR3 DNA reads TGCACCAGCAGCCTACCCCTGACGAATACGCAGTATTTT. It codes for CTSSLPLTNTQYF.

The rearrangement joins TRBV6-5 to TRBJ2-3, with 7 bases lining up with TRBD2. The junction had 3 bases not matched to a gene; V was cut back by 0 bases and J by 6 bases. The CDR3 totals 14 residues. CDR1 is MNHEY, CDR2 SVGAGI, per germline. CDR3 loop: CASSYSTSSDTQYF. The CDR3 DNA is TGTGCCAGCAGTTACTCGACTAGCTCTGATACGCAGTATTTT.

V is TRBV6-1 and J is TRBJ1-4; D gene unclear. CDR3 size: 15 residues. V gave up 3 bases and J gave up 5 bases, with 13 bases separating them. Germline V gene lookup returns CDR1 MNHNS and CDR2 SASEGT. DNA of the CDR3: TGTGCCAGCAGTGAGAACTGGCAGAAAAATGAAAAACTGTTTTTT. Amino acids: CASSENWQKNEKLFF.

This chain connects TRBV28 to TRBJ2-7, with D tentatively TRBD1 (8 bases). CDR3 length: 14 amino acids. Germline V gives CDR1 MDHEN, CDR2 SYDVKM. V was pared by 5 bases and J by 5 bases, with 16 bases between. The CDR3 region has the DNA TGTGCCAGCAGTGAATGGACAGGGAGGGACGAGCAGTACTTC. As protein: CASSEWTGRDEQYF. Using reference TRBV28 and TRBJ2-7 for the parts outside the CDR3, the full variable domain is DVKVTQSSRYLVKRTGEKVFLECVQDMDHENMFWYRQDPGLGLRLIYFSYDVKMKEKGDIPEGYSVSREKKERFSLILESASTNQTSMYLCASSEWTGRDEQYFGPGTRLTVT.

V and J are TRBV19 and TRBJ1-5; D not resolved. This CDR3 comprises 15 residues. The germline CDR1 and CDR2 sequences are LNHDA and SQIVND (reference sequence). V dropped 3 bases and J dropped 0 bases, with 9 bases sitting between them. The CDR3 loop reads CASSIMGSSNQPQHF. In DNA, the CDR3 is TGTGCCAGTAGTATCATGGGTTCTAGCAATCAGCCCCAGCATTTT.

This sequence joins TRBV4-1 and TRBJ1-5, with 10 nucleotides matching TRBD1. Trimming at V came to 0 bases and at J to 8 bases, leaving 7 bases not matched to a gene. Germline CDR1 reads MGHRA; CDR2 reads YSYEKL. This CDR3 is 16 amino acids long. CDR3 protein: CASSQEGTGVREPQHF. Written as DNA, the CDR3 is TGCGCCAGCAGCCAAGAAGGGACAGGGGTTCGTGAGCCCCAGCATTTT.

The J gene is TRBJ2-1, the V gene TRBV5-5, with 8 bases matching TRBD2. This CDR3 is 16 amino acids long. V lost 4 bases to trimming and J lost 4 bases; unmatched junction nucleotides: 10. CDR1 is SGHKS and CDR2 is YYEKEE in the germline V gene (reference sequence). In DNA, the CDR3 is TGTGCCAGCAGCATACAAGCGGGGGCCACTTACAATGAGCAGTTCTTC. Residues: CASSIQAGATYNEQFF. Full variable domain (remainder filled in from reference TRBV5-5 and TRBJ2-1): DAGVTQSPTHLIKTRGQQVTLRCSPISGHKSVSWYQQVLGQGPQFIFQYYEKEERGRGNFPDRFSARQFPNYSSELNVNALLLGDSALYLCASSIQAGATYNEQFFGPGTRLTVL.

V and J are TRBV28 and TRBJ1-5; no clear D. CDR1 MDHEN and CDR2 SYDVKM come from the germline V gene. Trimming pared 6 bases from V and 3 bases from J, leaving 15 bases between. The CDR3 extends over 15 amino acids. CDR3 amino acids: CASRRNGSPNQPQHF. The CDR3 DNA is TGTGCCAGCAGAAGGAACGGGTCGCCCAATCAGCCCCAGCATTTT.